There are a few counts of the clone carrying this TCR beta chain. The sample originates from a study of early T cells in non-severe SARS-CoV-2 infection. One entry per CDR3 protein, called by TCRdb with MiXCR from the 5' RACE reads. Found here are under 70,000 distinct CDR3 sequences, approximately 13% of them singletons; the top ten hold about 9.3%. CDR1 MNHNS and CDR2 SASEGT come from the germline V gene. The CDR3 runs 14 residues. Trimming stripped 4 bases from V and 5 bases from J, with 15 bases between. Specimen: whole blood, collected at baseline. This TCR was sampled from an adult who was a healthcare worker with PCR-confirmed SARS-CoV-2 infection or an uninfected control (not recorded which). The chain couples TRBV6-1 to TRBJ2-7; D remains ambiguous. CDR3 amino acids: CASSGPPAPNEQYF. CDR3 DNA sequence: TGTGCCAGCAGTGGACCGCCGGCCCCTAACGAGCAGTACTTC.